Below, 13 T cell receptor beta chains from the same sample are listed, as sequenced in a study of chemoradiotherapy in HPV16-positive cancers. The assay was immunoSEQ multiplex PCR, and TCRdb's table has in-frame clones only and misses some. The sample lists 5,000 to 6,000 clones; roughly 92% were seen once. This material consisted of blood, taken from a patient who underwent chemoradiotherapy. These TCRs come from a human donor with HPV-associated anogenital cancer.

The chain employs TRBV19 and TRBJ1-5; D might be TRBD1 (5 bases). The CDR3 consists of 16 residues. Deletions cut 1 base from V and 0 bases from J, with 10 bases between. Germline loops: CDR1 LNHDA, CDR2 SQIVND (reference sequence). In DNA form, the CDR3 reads TGTGCCAGTAGTATAGTTGGGCAGGGTAGCAATCAGCCCCAGCATTTT. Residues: CASSIVGQGSNQPQHF.

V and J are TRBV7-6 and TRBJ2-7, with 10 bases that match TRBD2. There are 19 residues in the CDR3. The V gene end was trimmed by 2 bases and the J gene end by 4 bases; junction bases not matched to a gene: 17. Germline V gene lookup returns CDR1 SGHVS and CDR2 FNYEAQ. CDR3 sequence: CASSLLRPTLAGERYEQYF. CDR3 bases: TGTGCCAGCAGCTTACTTAGGCCGACGCTAGCGGGAGAGAGGTACGAGCAGTACTTC.

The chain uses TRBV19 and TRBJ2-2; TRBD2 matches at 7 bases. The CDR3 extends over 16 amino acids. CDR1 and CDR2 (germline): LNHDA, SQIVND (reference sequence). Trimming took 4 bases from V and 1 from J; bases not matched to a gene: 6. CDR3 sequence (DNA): TGTGCCAGTAGTACCCCAGGACTAGTGAACACCGGGGAGCTGTTTTTT. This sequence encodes CASSTPGLVNTGELFF. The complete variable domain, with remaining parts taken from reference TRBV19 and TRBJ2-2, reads DGGITQSPKYLFRKEGQNVTLSCEQNLNHDAMYWYRQDPGQGLRLIYYSQIVNDFQKGDIAEGYSVSREKKESFPLTVTSAQKNPTAFYLCASSTPGLVNTGELFFGEGSRLTVL.

The CDR3 DNA reads TGCGCCAGCAGCCAAGAGGGTTTTCCGATCTACAATGAGCAGTTCTTC. Translation gives CASSQEGFPIYNEQFF. V is TRBV4-1 and J is TRBJ2-1; D is ambiguous. The germline CDR1 and CDR2 sequences are MGHRA and YSYEKL. V lost 0 bases to trimming and J lost 3 bases, with 12 bases between them. This CDR3 has 16 amino acids.

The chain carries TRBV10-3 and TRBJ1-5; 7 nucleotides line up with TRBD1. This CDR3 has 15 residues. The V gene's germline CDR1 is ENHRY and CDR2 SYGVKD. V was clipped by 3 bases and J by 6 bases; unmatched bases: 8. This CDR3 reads CAISDTGRGTQPQHF. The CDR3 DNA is TGTGCCATCAGTGATACCGGCAGGGGGACTCAGCCCCAGCATTTT.

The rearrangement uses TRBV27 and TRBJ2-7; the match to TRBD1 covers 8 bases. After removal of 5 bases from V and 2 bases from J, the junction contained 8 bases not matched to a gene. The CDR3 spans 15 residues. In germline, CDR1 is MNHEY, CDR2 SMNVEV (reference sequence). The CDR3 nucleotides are TGTGCCAGCAGTCCGAGACAGGGGCCAGCCTACGAGCAGTACTTC. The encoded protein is CASSPRQGPAYEQYF.

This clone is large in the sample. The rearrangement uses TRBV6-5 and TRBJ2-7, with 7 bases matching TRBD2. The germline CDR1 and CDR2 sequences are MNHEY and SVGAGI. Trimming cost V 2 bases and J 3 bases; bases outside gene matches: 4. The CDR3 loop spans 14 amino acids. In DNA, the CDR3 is TGTGCCAGCAGTTACGGCGGCGGGGGCTACGAGCAGTACTTC. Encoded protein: CASSYGGGGYEQYF.

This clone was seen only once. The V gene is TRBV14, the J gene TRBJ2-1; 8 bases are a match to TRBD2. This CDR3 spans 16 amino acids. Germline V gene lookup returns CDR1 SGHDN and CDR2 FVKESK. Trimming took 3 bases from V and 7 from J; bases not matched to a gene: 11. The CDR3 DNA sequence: TGTGCCAGCAGCCACCGAAGCGGGAGTCGTAGGAATGAGCAGTTCTTC. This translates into CASSHRSGSRRNEQFF. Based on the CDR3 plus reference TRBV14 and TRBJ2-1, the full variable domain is EAGVTQFPSHSVIEKGQTVTLRCDPISGHDNLYWYRRVMGKEIKFLLHFVKESKQDESGMPNNRFLAERTGGTYSTLKVQPAELEDSGVYFCASSHRSGSRRNEQFFGPGTRLTVL.

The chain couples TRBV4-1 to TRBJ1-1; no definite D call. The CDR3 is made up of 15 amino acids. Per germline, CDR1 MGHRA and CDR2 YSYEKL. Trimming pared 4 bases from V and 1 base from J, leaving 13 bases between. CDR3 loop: CASSPHFVGNTEAFF. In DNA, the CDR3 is TGCGCCAGCAGCCCCCACTTTGTCGGGAACACTGAAGCTTTCTTT.

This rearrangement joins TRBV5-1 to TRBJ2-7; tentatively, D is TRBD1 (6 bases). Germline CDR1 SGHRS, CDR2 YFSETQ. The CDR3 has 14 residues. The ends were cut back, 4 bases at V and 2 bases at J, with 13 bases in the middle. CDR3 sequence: CASSEGQRTYEQYF. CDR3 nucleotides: TGCGCCAGCAGCGAAGGACAGCGAACCTACGAGCAGTACTTC.

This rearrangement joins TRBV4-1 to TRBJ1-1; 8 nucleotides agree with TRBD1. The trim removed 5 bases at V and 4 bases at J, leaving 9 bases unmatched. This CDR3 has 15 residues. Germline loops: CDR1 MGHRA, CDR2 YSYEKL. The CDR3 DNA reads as TGCGCCAGCAGCGCGGGACAGGCCAGGGGCACTGAAGCTTTCTTT. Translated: CASSAGQARGTEAFF.

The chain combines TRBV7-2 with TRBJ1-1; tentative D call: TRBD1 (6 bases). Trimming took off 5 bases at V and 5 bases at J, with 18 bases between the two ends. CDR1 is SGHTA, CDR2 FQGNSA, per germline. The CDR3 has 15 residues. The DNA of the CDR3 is TGTGCCAGCAGCCTAGGGGGGGCGAGGGGGACTGAAGCTTTCTTT. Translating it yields CASSLGGARGTEAFF. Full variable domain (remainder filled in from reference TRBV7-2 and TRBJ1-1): GAGVSQSPSNKVTEKGKDVELRCDPISGHTALYWYRQSLGQGLEFLIYFQGNSAPDKSGLPSDRFSAERTGGSVSTLTIQRTQQEDSAVYLCASSLGGARGTEAFFGQGTRLTVV.

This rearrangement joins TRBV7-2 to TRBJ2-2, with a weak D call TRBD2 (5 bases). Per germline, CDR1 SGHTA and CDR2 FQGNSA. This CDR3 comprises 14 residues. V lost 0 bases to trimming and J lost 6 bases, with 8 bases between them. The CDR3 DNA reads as TGTGCCAGCAGCTTAGCGCGCGGGCCCGGGGAGCTGTTTTTT. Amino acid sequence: CASSLARGPGELFF.